Sequencing of this TCR beta chain was carried out in a study of identical twins. This clonotype was found a few times. Its antigen is undetermined. Healthy Caucasians supplied all donations. Study-level results: Conclusions relied on cross-sectional statistical analysis, not following the same donors. Twins' excess sharing was less marked for out-of-frame beta sequences.

A universal primer site came from template switching; cDNA carried unique molecular identifiers. Each CDR3 protein gets one entry after TCRdb re-called the 5' RACE reads with MiXCR. The sample consists of more than 650,000 distinct CDR3 sequences, over 5% of them appearing once. Germline CDR1 reads DFQATT; CDR2 reads SNEGSKA (reference sequence). The germline V and J ends were trimmed by 3 bases and 2 bases, with 14 bases remaining between them. The CDR3 runs to 14 residues. The TCR was taken from a man aged 18 to 30 in good health. Sequenced material: naive T cells sorted from blood. This chain joins TRBV20-1 and TRBJ2-7, with a tentative D call TRBD2 (5 bases). The CDR3 is CSARFGLGTYEQYF. The CDR3 bases are TGCAGTGCTAGGTTTGGACTGGGAACCTACGAGCAGTACTTC.